The 10 T cell receptor beta chains presented below share a single source sample, sequenced in a study of T cell changes during pregnancy in multiple sclerosis. Using immunoSEQ multiplex PCR, the repertoire was profiled, and TCRdb retains in-frame clones only, with some absent. This table has roughly 72,000 clones, 94% appearing once. The sequenced sample was CD4+ T cells from peripheral blood mononuclear cells, obtained after pregnancy. The receptors were gathered from a female donor with multiple sclerosis, enrolled in a pregnancy study.

V gene TRBV6-1 combines with J gene TRBJ1-5; TRBD1 aligns across 8 bases. CDR3 length equals 15 residues. Germline V lookup: CDR1 MNHNS, CDR2 SASEGT. The junction had 10 bases not matched to a gene; V was cut back by 6 bases and J by 6 bases. The CDR3 loop reads CASRNQGAPTQPQHF. The CDR3 bases are TGTGCCAGCAGAAACCAGGGGGCGCCTACTCAGCCCCAGCATTTT.

Only one count was recorded for this clone. The V gene is TRBV5-1, the J gene TRBJ2-7; TRBD1 is a possible D gene (6 bases). V shed 0 bases and J shed 4 bases, with 11 bases lying between them. Germline CDR1 and CDR2: SGHRS and YFSETQ. The CDR3 is 14 amino acids. CDR3 sequence: CASSLDGQSYEQYF. CDR3 bases: TGCGCCAGCAGCTTGGACGGACAGTCATACGAGCAGTACTTC.

V usage is TRBV5-4 and J usage is TRBJ2-1; possibly TRBD2 for D (5 bases). Looked up from germline, CDR1 is SGHNT and CDR2 is YYREEE (reference sequence). The CDR3 loop spans 17 amino acids. Trimming shortened V by 4 bases and J by 8 bases, and 25 bases separated the two germline ends. For the CDR3, the DNA is TGTGCCAGCAGCAGATGGACTCCCACGCGCGCGGGCGATGAGCAGTTCTTC. This gives the protein CASSRWTPTRAGDEQFF.

The V gene is TRBV6-5, the J gene TRBJ2-6, with TRBD1 as a possible D gene (5 bases). Trimming stripped 6 bases from V and 1 base from J, with 10 bases between. The germline V gene encodes CDR1 MNHEY and CDR2 SVGAGI. The CDR3 spans 15 residues. The CDR3 DNA is TGTGCCAGCAGACCCAGGGCTTCTGGGGCCAACGTCCTGACTTTC. This gives the protein CASRPRASGANVLTF.

V is TRBV11-2 and J is TRBJ2-3; D unclear. V was clipped by 5 bases and J by 1 base, with 10 bases between them. This CDR3 region has 14 residues. Germline CDR1 SGHAT, CDR2 FQNNGV. The CDR3 nucleotides read TGTGCCAGCAGCCCCTGGCAGGGCACAGATACGCAGTATTTT. Translated: CASSPWQGTDTQYF.

The genes are TRBV2 and TRBJ2-5, with 8 positions matching TRBD1. V lost 7 bases, J lost 13 bases, and 11 bases stayed unmatched. Germline lookup yields CDR1 SNHLY and CDR2 FYNNEI. The CDR3 spans 12 residues. The CDR3 protein is CASTERTGRAYF. CDR3 nucleotides: TGTGCCAGCACCGAAAGGACAGGGCGGGCGTACTTC.

The rearrangement uses TRBV7-8 and TRBJ2-7; no clear D gene. The CDR3 loop spans 14 amino acids. Trimming stripped 0 bases from V and 0 bases from J, with 6 bases between. Per germline, CDR1 SGHVS and CDR2 FQNEAQ. In nucleotides, the CDR3 is TGTGCCAGCAGCTTAGCGCGGTTCTCCTACGAGCAGTACTTC. Translation: CASSLARFSYEQYF.

Here the CDR3 DNA reads TGTGCCAGCAGACAGGGACAGAGAAGCACAGATACGCAGTATTTT. It translates to CASRQGQRSTDTQYF. The chain joins TRBV5-6 to TRBJ2-3; TRBD1 matches 7 bases. The CDR3 has 15 residues. The trim removed 5 bases at V and 0 bases at J, leaving 6 bases unmatched. Germline V lookup: CDR1 SGHDT, CDR2 YYEEEE.

V is TRBV10-2 and J is TRBJ2-7; 8 bases line up with TRBD2. Germline V gene sequence: CDR1 WSHSY, CDR2 SAAADI. The CDR3 is made up of 13 amino acids. The trim removed 7 bases at V and 3 bases at J, leaving 5 bases unmatched. CDR3 sequence reads: CASTTSAYYEQYF. For the CDR3, the DNA is TGCGCCAGCACGACTAGCGCCTACTACGAGCAGTACTTC.

V usage is TRBV4-1 and J usage is TRBJ2-7; TRBD1 agrees at 8 bases. Germline values: CDR1 MGHRA, CDR2 YSYEKL. The junction had 8 bases not matched to a gene; V was cut back by 0 bases and J by 7 bases. The CDR3 sequence is 15 residues long. In DNA form, the CDR3 reads TGCGCCAGCAGCCAAGAAGCCAGGGGGCAGGGGGAGCAGTACTTC. Its translation: CASSQEARGQGEQYF.